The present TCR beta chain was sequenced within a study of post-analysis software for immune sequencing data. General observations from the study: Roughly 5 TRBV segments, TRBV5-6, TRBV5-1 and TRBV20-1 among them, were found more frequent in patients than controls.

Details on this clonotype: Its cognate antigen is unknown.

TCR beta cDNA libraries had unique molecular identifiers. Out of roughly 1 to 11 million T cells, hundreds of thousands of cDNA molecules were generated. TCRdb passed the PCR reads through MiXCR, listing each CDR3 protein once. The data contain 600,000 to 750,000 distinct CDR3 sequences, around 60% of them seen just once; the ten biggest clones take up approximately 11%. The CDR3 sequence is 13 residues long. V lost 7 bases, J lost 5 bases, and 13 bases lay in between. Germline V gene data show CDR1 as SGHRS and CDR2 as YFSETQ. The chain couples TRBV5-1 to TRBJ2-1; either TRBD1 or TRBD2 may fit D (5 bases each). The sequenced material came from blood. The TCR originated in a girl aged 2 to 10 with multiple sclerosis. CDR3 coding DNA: TGCGCCAGCGCCTACGGGGCTGACAATGAGCAGTTCTTC. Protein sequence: CASAYGADNEQFF.